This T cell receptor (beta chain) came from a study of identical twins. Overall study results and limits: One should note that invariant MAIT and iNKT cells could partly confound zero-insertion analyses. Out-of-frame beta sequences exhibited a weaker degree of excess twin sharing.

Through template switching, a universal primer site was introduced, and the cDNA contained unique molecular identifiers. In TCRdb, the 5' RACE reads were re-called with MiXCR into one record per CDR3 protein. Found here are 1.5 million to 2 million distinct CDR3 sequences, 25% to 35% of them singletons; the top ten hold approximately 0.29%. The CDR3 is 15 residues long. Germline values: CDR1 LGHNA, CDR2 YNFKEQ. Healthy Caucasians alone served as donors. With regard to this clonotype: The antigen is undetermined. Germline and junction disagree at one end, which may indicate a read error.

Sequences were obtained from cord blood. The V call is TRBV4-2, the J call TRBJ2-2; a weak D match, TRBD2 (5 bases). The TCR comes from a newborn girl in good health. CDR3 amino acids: CASSQPLGSTGEPFF. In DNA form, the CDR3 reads TGTGCCAGCAGCCAACCGCTGGGGAGCACCGGGGAGCCGTTTTTT.